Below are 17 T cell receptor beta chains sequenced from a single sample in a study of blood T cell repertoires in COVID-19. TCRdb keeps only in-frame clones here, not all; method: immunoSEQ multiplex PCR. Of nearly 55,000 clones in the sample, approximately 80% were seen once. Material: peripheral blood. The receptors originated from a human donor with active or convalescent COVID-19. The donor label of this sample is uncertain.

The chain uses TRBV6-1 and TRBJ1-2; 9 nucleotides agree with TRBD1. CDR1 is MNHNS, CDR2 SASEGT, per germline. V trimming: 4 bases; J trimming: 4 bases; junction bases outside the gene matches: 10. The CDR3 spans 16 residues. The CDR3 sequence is CASSAGQGRLGYGYTF. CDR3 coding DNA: TGTGCCAGCAGTGCGGGACAGGGAAGGTTGGGCTATGGCTACACCTTC.

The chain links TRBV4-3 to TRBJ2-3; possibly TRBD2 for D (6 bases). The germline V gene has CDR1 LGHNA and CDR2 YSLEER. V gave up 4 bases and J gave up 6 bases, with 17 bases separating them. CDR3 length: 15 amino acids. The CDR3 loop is CASSPGGRKIDTQYF. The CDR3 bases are TGCGCCAGCAGCCCCGGAGGGAGAAAGATTGATACGCAGTATTTT.

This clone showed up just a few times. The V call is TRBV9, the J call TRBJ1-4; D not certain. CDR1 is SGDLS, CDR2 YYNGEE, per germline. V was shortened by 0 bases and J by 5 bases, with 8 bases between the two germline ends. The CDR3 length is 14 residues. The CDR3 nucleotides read TGTGCCAGCAGCGTAGGAGTACAGAATGAAAAACTGTTTTTT. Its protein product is CASSVGVQNEKLFF.

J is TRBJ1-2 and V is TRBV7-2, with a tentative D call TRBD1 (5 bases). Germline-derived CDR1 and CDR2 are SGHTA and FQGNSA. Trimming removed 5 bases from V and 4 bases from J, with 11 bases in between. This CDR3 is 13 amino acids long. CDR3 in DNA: TGTGCCAGCAGCGCAGGACAACTCTATGGCTACACCTTC. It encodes CASSAGQLYGYTF. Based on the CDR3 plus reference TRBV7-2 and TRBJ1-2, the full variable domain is GAGVSQSPSNKVTEKGKDVELRCDPISGHTALYWYRQSLGQGLEFLIYFQGNSAPDKSGLPSDRFSAERTGGSVSTLTIQRTQQEDSAVYLCASSAGQLYGYTFGSGTRLTVV.

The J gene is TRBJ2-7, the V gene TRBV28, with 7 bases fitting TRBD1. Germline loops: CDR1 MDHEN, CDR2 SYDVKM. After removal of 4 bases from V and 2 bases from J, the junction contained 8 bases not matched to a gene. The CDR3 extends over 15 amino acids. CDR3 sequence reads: CASSSTGLVPYEQYF. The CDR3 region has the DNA TGTGCCAGCAGTTCGACAGGGTTAGTACCCTACGAGCAGTACTTC.

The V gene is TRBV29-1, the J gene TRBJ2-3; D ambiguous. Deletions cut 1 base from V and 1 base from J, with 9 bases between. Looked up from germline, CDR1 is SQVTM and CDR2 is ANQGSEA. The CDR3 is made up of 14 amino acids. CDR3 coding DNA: TGCAGCGTTGAAGCAGAGAGGCGCACAGATACGCAGTATTTT. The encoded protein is CSVEAERRTDTQYF.

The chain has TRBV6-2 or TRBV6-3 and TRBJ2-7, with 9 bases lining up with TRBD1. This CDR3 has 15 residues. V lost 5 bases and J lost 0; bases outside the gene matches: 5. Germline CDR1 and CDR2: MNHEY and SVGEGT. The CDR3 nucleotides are TGTGCCAGCAGTCGGGGACAGGGACTCTCCTACGAGCAGTACTTC. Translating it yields CASSRGQGLSYEQYF.

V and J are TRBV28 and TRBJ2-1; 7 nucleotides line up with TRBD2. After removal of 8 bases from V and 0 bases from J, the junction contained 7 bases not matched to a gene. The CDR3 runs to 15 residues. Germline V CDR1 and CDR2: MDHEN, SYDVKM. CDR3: CASVSGTNSYNEQFF. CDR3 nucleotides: TGTGCCAGCGTTTCCGGGACTAACTCCTACAATGAGCAGTTCTTC.

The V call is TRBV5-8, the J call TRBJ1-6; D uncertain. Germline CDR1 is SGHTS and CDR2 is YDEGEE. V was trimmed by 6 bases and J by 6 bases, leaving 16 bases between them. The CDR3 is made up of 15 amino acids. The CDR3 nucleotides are TGTGCCAGCATCCCCTGGGCAGGTCTTAATTCACCCCTCCACTTT. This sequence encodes CASIPWAGLNSPLHF.

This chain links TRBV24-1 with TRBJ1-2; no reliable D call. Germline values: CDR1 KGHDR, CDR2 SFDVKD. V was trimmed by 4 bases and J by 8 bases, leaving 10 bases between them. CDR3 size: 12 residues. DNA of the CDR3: TGTGCCACCAGTGAGGAGCGATACGGCTACACCTTC. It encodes CATSEERYGYTF.

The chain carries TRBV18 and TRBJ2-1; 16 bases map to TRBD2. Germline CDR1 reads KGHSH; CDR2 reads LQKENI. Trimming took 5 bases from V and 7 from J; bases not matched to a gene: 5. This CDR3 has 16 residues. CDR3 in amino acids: CASSAGTSGRGNEQFF. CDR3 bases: TGTGCCAGCTCAGCCGGGACTAGCGGGAGGGGTAATGAGCAGTTCTTC.

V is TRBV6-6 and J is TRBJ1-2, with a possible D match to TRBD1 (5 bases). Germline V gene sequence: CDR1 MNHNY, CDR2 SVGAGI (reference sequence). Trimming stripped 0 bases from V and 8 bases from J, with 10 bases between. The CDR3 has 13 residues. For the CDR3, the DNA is TGTGCCAGCAGTTACTCCAGGGTGGGGGGCTACACCTTC. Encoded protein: CASSYSRVGGYTF.

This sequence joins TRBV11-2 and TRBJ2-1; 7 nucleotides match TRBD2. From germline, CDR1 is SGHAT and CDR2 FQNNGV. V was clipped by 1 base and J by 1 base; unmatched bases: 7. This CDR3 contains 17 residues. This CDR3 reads CASSLAPGRGSYNEQFF. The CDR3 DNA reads TGTGCCAGCAGCTTAGCCCCTGGGAGGGGATCCTACAATGAGCAGTTCTTC. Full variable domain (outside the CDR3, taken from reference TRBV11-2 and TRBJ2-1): EAGVAQSPRYKIIEKRQSVAFWCNPISGHATLYWYQQILGQGPKLLIQFQNNGVVDDSQLPKDRFSAERLKGVDSTLKIQPAKLEDSAVYLCASSLAPGRGSYNEQFFGPGTRLTVL.

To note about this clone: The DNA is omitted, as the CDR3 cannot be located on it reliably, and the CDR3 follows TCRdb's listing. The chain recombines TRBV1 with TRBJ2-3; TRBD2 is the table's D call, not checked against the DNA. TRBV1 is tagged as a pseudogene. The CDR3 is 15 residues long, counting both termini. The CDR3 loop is CTSSHVAGGTDTQYF.

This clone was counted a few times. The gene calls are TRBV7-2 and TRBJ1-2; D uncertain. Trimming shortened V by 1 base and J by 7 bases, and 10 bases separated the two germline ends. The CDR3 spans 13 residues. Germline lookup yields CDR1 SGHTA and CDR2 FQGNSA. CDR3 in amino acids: CASSLVVPGGYTF. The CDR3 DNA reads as TGTGCCAGCAGCTTAGTAGTTCCCGGTGGCTACACCTTC.

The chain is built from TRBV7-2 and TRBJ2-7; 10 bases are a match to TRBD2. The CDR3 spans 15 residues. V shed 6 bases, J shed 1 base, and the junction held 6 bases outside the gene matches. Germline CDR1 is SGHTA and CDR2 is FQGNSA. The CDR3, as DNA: TGTGCCAGCAGTTCCCTAGCGGGAGCATCCTACGAGCAGTACTTC. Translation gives CASSSLAGASYEQYF.

CDR3 sequence: CASGQANYGYTF. As DNA, the CDR3 is TGTGCCAGTGGACAGGCTAACTATGGCTACACCTTC. This sequence joins TRBV2 and TRBJ1-2, with TRBD1 identical over 7 bases. J gave up 0 bases and V 9 bases, and 1 base lay outside the gene matches. Germline V gives CDR1 SNHLY, CDR2 FYNNEI. CDR3 length: 12 amino acids.